One sample yielded the 29 T cell receptor beta chains listed below, sequenced in a study of CD8+ T cells in alopecia areata. Once RNA had been extracted, it was reverse transcribed into cDNA to act as the sequencing template. The protocol was immunoSEQ multiplex PCR, while the TCRdb copy is restricted to in-frame clones and leaves out a portion. The sample holds approximately 140,000 clones, about 90% seen once. The material was CD8+ T cells sorted from blood, obtained at week 0. The origin of the receptors is a human donor with alopecia areata.

The gene calls are TRBV7-3 and TRBJ1-1; TRBD1 matches at 7 bases. V dropped 7 bases and J dropped 8; count of bases not matched to a gene: 4. Germline values: CDR1 SGHTA, CDR2 FQGTGA. The length of the CDR3 is 11 residues. For the CDR3, the DNA is TGTGCCAGCAAGGGGGCGCAGGAAGCTTTCTTT. Residues: CASKGAQEAFF.

With regard to this clone: The junction shows a germline mismatch at one end, possibly a read error. The chain uses TRBV6-6 and TRBJ2-3, with 8 bases that match TRBD2. There are 16 residues in the CDR3. CDR1 is MNHNY and CDR2 is SVGAGI in the germline V gene (reference sequence). CDR3 region: CASSGNSGGSTDAQYF. The DNA of the CDR3 is TGTGCCAGCAGTGGAAACAGCGGGGGCAGCACAGATGCGCAGTATTTT.

V is TRBV29-1 and J is TRBJ2-2; D is possibly TRBD1 or TRBD2 (6 bases each). Germline V CDR1 and CDR2: SQVTM, ANQGSEA. Trimming pared 3 bases from V and 4 bases from J, leaving 18 bases between. The CDR3 contains 16 residues. CDR3 in amino acids: CSVEFGQRRVTGELFF. DNA for the CDR3: TGCAGCGTTGAGTTCGGACAGAGGAGGGTCACCGGGGAGCTGTTTTTT.

The chain uses TRBV7-6 and TRBJ2-7; D perhaps matches TRBD1 (6 bases). Germline V gene lookup returns CDR1 SGHVS and CDR2 FNYEAQ. The CDR3 has 13 residues. Trimming shortened V by 1 base and J by 3 bases, and 7 bases separated the two germline ends. The CDR3 reads CASSLGDNYEQYF. The CDR3 nucleotides read TGTGCCAGCAGCTTAGGGGACAACTACGAGCAGTACTTC.

A word on this clone: Within the sample, other DNA sequences also encode this same CDR3. This chain links TRBV30 with TRBJ1-1, with 7 bases aligning to TRBD1. This CDR3 spans 14 amino acids. J was trimmed by 4 bases and V by 3 bases; bases with no gene match: 8. The germline V gene has CDR1 GTSNPN and CDR2 SVGIG (reference sequence). CDR3 sequence (DNA): TGTGCCTGGAGCCCTACAGGGGTTGGCACTGAAGCTTTCTTT. Encoded protein: CAWSPTGVGTEAFF.

This clone was recorded once. The chain joins TRBV9 to TRBJ2-5; 8 bases align to TRBD2. The DNA end favors TRBJ2-7, so the J call may be wrong. The CDR3 totals 14 residues. Germline loops: CDR1 SGDLS, CDR2 YYNGEE. DNA for the CDR3: TGTGCCAGCAGCGTAGACGGGAGGGCCTACGAGCAGTACTTC. This codes for CASSVDGRAYEQYF.

The chain recombines TRBV4-1 with TRBJ1-1; TRBD1 aligns across 8 bases. Germline assignment: CDR1 MGHRA and CDR2 YSYEKL. CDR3 length: 14 residues. Losses at the gene ends were 2 bases for V and 1 base for J; bases not matched to a gene: 0. In DNA, the CDR3 is TGCGCCAGCAGCCAAACAGGGGGGAACACTGAAGCTTTCTTT. It is translated as CASSQTGGNTEAFF.

For this clone: An end of the junction differs from the germline gene, which may be a read error. The same CDR3 can be traced to other DNA sequences in this sample. The chain joins TRBV5-4 to TRBJ2-3; 12 bases fit TRBD2. Germline values: CDR1 SGHNT, CDR2 YYREEE (reference sequence). This CDR3 is 16 amino acids long. Here the CDR3 DNA reads TGTGCCAGCAGCTCGAGACTAGCGGGAGACCCCGATACACAGTATTTT. Translation: CASSSRLAGDPDTQYF.

The J gene is TRBJ1-2, the V gene TRBV7-2, with a weak D call TRBD1 (6 bases). V shed 5 bases and J shed 8 bases, with 15 bases lying between them. This CDR3 comprises 13 residues. Per germline, CDR1 SGHTA and CDR2 FQGNSA. CDR3 coding DNA: TGTGCCAGCAGCGATTACACAGGGTTGGGCTACACCTTC. Translated: CASSDYTGLGYTF. Supplemented by reference TRBV7-2 and TRBJ1-2, the full variable domain reads GAGVSQSPSNKVTEKGKDVELRCDPISGHTALYWYRQSLGQGLEFLIYFQGNSAPDKSGLPSDRFSAERTGGSVSTLTIQRTQQEDSAVYLCASSDYTGLGYTFGSGTRLTVV.

The chain employs TRBV7-8 and TRBJ2-1; D remains unclear. The germline CDR1 and CDR2 sequences are SGHVS and FQNEAQ. V was pared by 2 bases and J by 9 bases, with 5 bases between. This CDR3 contains 11 residues. This chain's CDR3 is CASSLTPEQFF. The CDR3 nucleotides are TGTGCCAGCAGCTTAACTCCTGAGCAGTTCTTC.

The CDR3 loop reads CASSPEGNTQYF. CDR3 nucleotides: TGTGCCAGCAGCCCCGAGGGGAATACGCAGTATTTT. The gene calls are TRBV5-4 and TRBJ2-3; the D call may be TRBD1 or TRBD2 (5 bases each). Germline CDR1 reads SGHNT; CDR2 reads YYREEE (reference sequence). V lost 4 bases and J 7 bases, leaving 10 bases between the germline ends. The CDR3 runs to 12 residues.

This sequence joins TRBV5-6 and TRBJ2-1, with 14 positions matching TRBD2. The V and J ends lost 0 bases and 3 bases, in that order; junction bases with no gene match: 5. In germline, CDR1 is SGHDT, CDR2 YYEEEE. This CDR3 has 18 residues. The CDR3 DNA reads as TGTGCCAGCAGCTTGGGGACTAGCGGGGGGCCATACTACAATGAGCAGTTCTTC. This encodes CASSLGTSGGPYYNEQFF.

The rearrangement uses TRBV12-5 and TRBJ2-7; 9 positions match TRBD1. V lost 3 bases and J lost 6; bases outside the gene matches: 12. The germline CDR1 and CDR2 sequences are LGHNT and FRNRAP. The CDR3 has 16 amino acids. For the CDR3, the DNA is TGTGCTAGTGGTTTCCCGACCCGGGACAGGGTAGGCGAGCAGTACTTC. It is translated as CASGFPTRDRVGEQYF.

V gene TRBV7-8 combines with J gene TRBJ2-2; either TRBD1 or TRBD2 may fit D (5 bases each). V dropped 3 bases and J dropped 8 bases, with 16 bases sitting between them. CDR1 is SGHVS and CDR2 is FQNEAQ in the germline V gene. The CDR3 sequence is 15 residues long. The CDR3 bases are TGTGCCAGCAGCTTTCGCAGGGACGTGGGGGGGGAGCTGTTTTTT. Protein product: CASSFRRDVGGELFF.

The V call is TRBV7-3, the J call TRBJ2-7, with D tentatively TRBD1 or TRBD2 (5 bases each). The CDR3 contains 16 residues. Per the germline V gene, CDR1 is SGHTA and CDR2 is FQGTGA. V dropped 2 bases and J dropped 1 base, with 15 bases sitting between them. The CDR3 reads CASSLSPGTPSYEQYF. The CDR3 region has the DNA TGTGCCAGCAGCTTATCCCCAGGGACCCCTTCCTACGAGCAGTACTTC.

V usage is TRBV5-4 and J usage is TRBJ2-1; a possible D gene is TRBD2 (7 bases). Germline V gene lookup returns CDR1 SGHNT and CDR2 YYREEE (reference sequence). V was clipped by 4 bases and J by 5 bases, with 13 bases between them. This CDR3 has 14 residues. The CDR3 nucleotides are TGTGCCAGCAGCGTTGGGGGGGCCCACAATGAGCAGTTCTTC. Protein sequence: CASSVGGAHNEQFF.

The chain employs TRBV27 and TRBJ2-7; 8 bases are shared with TRBD1. The CDR3 is made up of 13 amino acids. V lost 6 bases, J lost 3 bases, and 4 bases stayed unmatched. Germline V gene sequence: CDR1 MNHEY, CDR2 SMNVEV (reference sequence). The CDR3 loop reads CASSWTGIYEQYF. CDR3 nucleotides: TGTGCCAGCAGCTGGACAGGGATCTACGAGCAGTACTTC.

The chain has TRBV7-9 and TRBJ2-7; no clear D. Trimming removed 1 base from V and 13 bases from J, with 14 bases in between. Germline values: CDR1 SEHNR, CDR2 FQNEAQ (reference sequence). The CDR3 is 12 residues long. DNA of the CDR3: TGTGCCAGCAGCTTAGGTGACGTCACCGTCTACTTC. The encoded protein is CASSLGDVTVYF. The complete variable domain, with remaining parts taken from reference TRBV7-9 and TRBJ2-7, reads DTGVSQNPRHKITKRGQNVTFRCDPISEHNRLYWYRQTLGQGPEFLTYFQNEAQLEKSRLLSDRFSAERPKGSFSTLEIQRTEQGDSAMYLCASSLGDVTVYFGPGTRLTVT.

The rearrangement uses TRBV6-5 and TRBJ2-5; 8 nucleotides line up with TRBD2. Germline CDR1 reads MNHEY; CDR2 reads SVGAGI. This CDR3 is built from 13 residues. Trimming removed 5 bases from V and 9 bases from J; junction bases left unmatched: 8. CDR3 protein: CASSQTTSGSQYF. For the CDR3, the DNA is TGTGCCAGCAGTCAGACCACTAGCGGCTCCCAGTACTTC.

The chain links TRBV19 to TRBJ2-3, with 15 bases aligning to TRBD2. V lost 1 base and J lost 0; bases outside the gene matches: 2. The CDR3 covers 18 residues. Germline values: CDR1 LNHDA, CDR2 SQIVND (reference sequence). The CDR3 loop reads CASSIGTSGGASTDTQYF. The CDR3 bases are TGTGCCAGTAGTATAGGGACTAGCGGGGGGGCTAGCACAGATACGCAGTATTTT.

This clone has a single count. Its ends do not fully match the called genes, so a read error is possible. The V call is TRBV11-2, the J call TRBJ2-3; TRBD1 aligns across 8 bases. CDR1 SGHAT and CDR2 FQNNGV come from the germline V gene. This CDR3 contains 15 residues. CDR3 region: CASSLGQGATDTQYF. DNA for the CDR3: TGTGCCAGCAGTTTAGGTCAGGGGGCGACAGATACGCAGTATTTT.

This chain links TRBV5-1 with TRBJ2-7, with 14 bases that match TRBD2. This CDR3 is built from 15 residues. CDR1 SGHRS and CDR2 YFSETQ come from the germline V gene. V shed 4 bases, J shed 6 bases, and the junction held 6 bases outside the gene matches. DNA of the CDR3: TGCGCCAGCAGCGGAGGGACTAGCGGGAGCAGCGAGCAGTACTTC. This sequence encodes CASSGGTSGSSEQYF.

The chain has TRBV7-9 and TRBJ2-2, with a tentative D call TRBD2 (6 bases). Germline CDR1 is SEHNR and CDR2 is FQNEAQ (reference sequence). The ends were cut back, 7 bases at V and 1 base at J, with 19 bases in the middle. The CDR3 runs 17 residues. CDR3 sequence: CASTTYSGLLNTGELFF. The CDR3, as DNA: TGTGCCAGCACCACTTACTCGGGACTCCTGAACACCGGGGAGCTGTTTTTT.

V is TRBV5-1 and J is TRBJ2-5; D possibly corresponds to TRBD2 (6 bases). From germline, CDR1 is SGHRS and CDR2 YFSETQ. This CDR3 is built from 15 residues. Trimming removed 0 bases at V and 5 bases at J, with 14 bases between. CDR3 sequence (DNA): TGCGCCAGCAGCTTGGCTCGCGGGGAGTCGGAGACCCAGTACTTC. This gives the protein CASSLARGESETQYF.

This sequence joins TRBV6-1 and TRBJ2-7; D remains ambiguous. The germline CDR1 and CDR2 sequences are MNHNS and SASEGT. The CDR3 runs 13 residues. Deletions cut 0 bases from V and 6 bases from J, with 9 bases between. The CDR3 region has the DNA TGTGCCAGCAGTGAAGCCCTTATGTCCGAGCAGTACTTC. It is translated as CASSEALMSEQYF.

The rearrangement links TRBV7-6 to TRBJ2-1, with a weak D call TRBD1 (6 bases). Per the germline V gene, CDR1 is SGHVS and CDR2 is FNYEAQ. The CDR3 runs to 16 residues. V dropped 5 bases and J dropped 0 bases, with 14 bases sitting between them. CDR3 in DNA: TGTGCCAGCAGCCCTCGAACAGGGAGCTCCTACAATGAGCAGTTCTTC. Amino acids: CASSPRTGSSYNEQFF. The full variable domain, its missing parts supplied by reference TRBV7-6 and TRBJ2-1, is GAGVSQSPRYKVTKRGQDVALRCDPISGHVSLYWYRQALGQGPEFLTYFNYEAQQDKSGLPNDRFSAERPEGSISTLTIQRTEQRDSAMYRCASSPRTGSSYNEQFFGPGTRLTVL.

The chain couples TRBV19 to TRBJ2-7, with TRBD1 matching over 9 bases. V gave up 5 bases and J gave up 4 bases; unmatched junction bases: 6. CDR1 and CDR2 (germline): LNHDA, SQIVND (reference sequence). The CDR3 runs 14 residues. The CDR3 region is CASSATGGAYEQYF. The CDR3 DNA follows: TGTGCCAGTAGTGCAACAGGGGGCGCATACGAGCAGTACTTC. Supplemented by reference TRBV19 and TRBJ2-7, the full variable domain reads DGGITQSPKYLFRKEGQNVTLSCEQNLNHDAMYWYRQDPGQGLRLIYYSQIVNDFQKGDIAEGYSVSREKKESFPLTVTSAQKNPTAFYLCASSATGGAYEQYFGPGTRLTVT.

The chain is built from TRBV10-3 and TRBJ2-7; TRBD1 is a possible D gene (7 bases). Trimming cost V 0 bases and J 2 bases, with 14 bases left between them. The germline V gene encodes CDR1 ENHRY and CDR2 SYGVKD. This CDR3 contains 16 residues. In DNA, the CDR3 is TGTGCCATCAGTGAGTCGACGGGCAGGGGGGCCTACGAGCAGTACTTC. Its protein product is CAISESTGRGAYEQYF.

The chain combines TRBV10-3 with TRBJ1-1; 8 bases fit TRBD1. Per germline, CDR1 ENHRY and CDR2 SYGVKD. J lost 4 bases, V lost 3 bases, and 4 bases had no gene match. The CDR3 runs 14 residues. CDR3 nucleotide sequence: TGTGCCATCAGTGACTTGACAGGGGTCACTGAAGCTTTCTTT. As protein: CAISDLTGVTEAFF.